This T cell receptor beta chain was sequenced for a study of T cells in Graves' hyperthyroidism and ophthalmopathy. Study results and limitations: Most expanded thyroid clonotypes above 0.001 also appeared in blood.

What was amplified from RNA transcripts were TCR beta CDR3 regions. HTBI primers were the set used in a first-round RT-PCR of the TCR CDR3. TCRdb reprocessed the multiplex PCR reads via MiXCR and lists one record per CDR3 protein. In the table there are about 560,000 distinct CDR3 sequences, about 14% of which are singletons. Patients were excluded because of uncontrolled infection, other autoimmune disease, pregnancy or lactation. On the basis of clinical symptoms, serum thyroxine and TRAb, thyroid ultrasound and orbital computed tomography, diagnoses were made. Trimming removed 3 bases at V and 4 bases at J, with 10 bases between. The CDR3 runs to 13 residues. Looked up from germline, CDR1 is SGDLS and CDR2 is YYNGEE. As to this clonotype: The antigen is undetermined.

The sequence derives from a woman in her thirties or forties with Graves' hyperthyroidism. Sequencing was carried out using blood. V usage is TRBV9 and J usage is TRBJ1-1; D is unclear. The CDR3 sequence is CASSADRSTEAFF. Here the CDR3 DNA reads TGTGCCAGCAGCGCCGATCGTAGCACTGAAGCTTTCTTT.